This T cell receptor (beta chain) was captured in a study of shared clonotypes between healthy human individuals (dated by TCRdb to about 2020). Regarding the complete study: A couple of women and a few men aged 18 to 49 years were included in the cohort. For each donor, CD4 naive and CD4 memory were each run on three plates, CD8 naive on two plates, and CD8 memory on one plate. To estimate repertoire size and how much clonotypes are shared between individuals, the study performed deep sequencing of blood TCR repertoires from roughly five healthy adults. Different laboratories and diverse techniques were used to prepare libraries and sequence TCR repertoires, to increase sequencing depth and limit assay-specific biases. Per donor, leukapheresis produced somewhere between about 0.94 and 10 billion PBMCs.

Overall study outcomes, separate from this receptor: Rarefaction of sorted-subset datasets indicated incomplete sequencing despite the large sequencing depth. Based on pairwise subsampling, the degree of clonotype sharing among donors was expected to be affected by sequencing depth. Sampling was restricted to blood, and TCR repertoires in tissues likely differ from the TCR repertoires found in blood. Clonotypes shared by all four sorted-subset donors showed higher generation probabilities than non-shared clonotypes. Roughly 5.2% of naive CD4, around 3.6% of naive CD8, around 2.3% of memory CD4, and over 0.35% of memory CD8 clonotypes were shared across a few donors. The genetic and exposure-history diversity represented was limited by the small number of donors. Naive subsets generally had larger estimated clonotype richness than memory subsets did.

For the CD8 naive samples, CD45RO-negative cells were positively selected for CCR7, yielding a CD45RA+CCR7+ population from which TemRA cells were excluded. Healthy HIV-negative adults with no recently reported acute infections or vaccinations were included as donors. Only Caucasian adults living in Nashville, Tennessee, USA were represented among the donors. After blood collection by leukapheresis, PBMCs were isolated using Ficoll-Histopaque density gradient centrifugation and then cryopreserved in the vapor phase of liquid nitrogen. Analytical flow cytometry was used to check the purity and quantity of each magnetically sorted T cell population. Each sorted fraction had its genomic DNA isolated and then quantified by UV absorbance on a Nanodrop 2000c. Concerning this clone itself: The target of this receptor is not known. No per-base quality is available; no much larger clone lies one base away.

Using the deep immunoSEQ assay, TCR CDR3 regions were amplified from genomic DNA by multiplex PCR. Genomic DNA extracted from each cell subset was distributed evenly over all wells of several immunoSEQ 96-well plates, and each plate served as one replicate. Each replicate PCR for sorted subsets received roughly 200 ng genomic DNA, equal to tens of thousands of T cell genomes. Purified libraries were measured with a Qubit 3.0 fluorometer, size-checked on a Bioanalyzer 2100, and measured again with the KAPA Library Quantification kit. Every immunoSEQ 96-well plate was sequenced on a separate single-read 150-cycle Illumina NextSeq 550 flow cell. The paper's processing steps were these. Because the immunoSEQ output included only junctional sequences and no quality scores, the filtering could not be the same as the filtering used for full-length reads. Sequences were annotated with PyIR, a Python wrapper for IgBLAST v1.9, and V/J genes and CDR3 were assigned using IMGT germline references. Reads with weak V/J assignments (E-value above 1e-6), missing CDR3, stop codons, out-of-frame junctions, or ambiguous translated residues were removed. V3J clonotypes were defined by identical inferred V gene, J gene, and CDR3 amino acid sequence. The percentage overlap between two repertoires was calculated by dividing the number of shared unique clonotypes by the size of the smaller repertoire. RTK rarefaction, the Chao1 estimator, and Recon v2.1 estimates of unobserved clonotypes were used to assess repertoire richness. OLGA was used to compute generation probabilities for all TCRbeta clonotypes that the gDNA method yielded from several donors. TCRdb carries this immuneACCESS record with in-frame sequences only. Its versions omit some clonotypes, under half of them owing to an unresolved V gene in the studies checked, with the rest unexplained. V and J calls and clone size follow that table, whereas D and trimming were derived from the DNA. This sample comprises about 2.1 million clones, under 95% of them detected only once. In total, the top ten clones hold 1.7% of the sample.

The CDR3 runs 18 residues from the cysteine to the phenylalanine. Kept here is only the CDR3 DNA, which spans 54 bases and is read in frame from base 1. The germline V gene encodes CDR1 SGHNT and CDR2 YENEEA. V drops 0 bases and J drops 0 bases, leaving 15 bases in between. The chain joins TRBV11-3 to TRBJ2-4; the D gene remains uncertain. Input material: naive CD8+ T cells from PBMCs. According to the study, the label for this sample's cell subset or site signals: CD45RA+CCR7+. The sequence was obtained from a man aged 18 to 29 in good health. Some clones in this sample may be carry-over from other donors' samples. CDR3 protein: CASSLDRTDPLAKNIQYF. The DNA sequence is given as TGTGCCAGCAGCTTAGATCGCACAGACCCACTAGCCAAAAACATTCAGTACTTC.